The 9 T cell receptor beta chains presented below share a single source sample, sequenced in a study of T-cell memory formation after mild COVID-19 (dated by TCRdb to the early 2020s). Libraries were made using 5' RACE. Sequencing was performed on an Illumina NovaSeq 6000. The public reads were reanalyzed by TCRdb: fastp trimming at Q25, MiXCR alignment, in-frame beta chains only. Duplicate CDR3 protein sequences are folded into a single record with the most common DNA and genes. This sample gives about 290,000 distinct CDR3 sequences in total; approximately 16% of them show up just once. The top ten clones comprise 22% of the sample. Specimen: PBMCs or a T cell subset sorted from them (not recorded which). All receptors come from a man younger than 35 who had mild COVID-19 (a few samples of this study predate the infection). The sample titles of this study are shuffled in the database, so cell type and time point are left out; the donor was told from shared clones.

This clonotype has just a few counts. The CDR3 spells CASSHTNNYGYTF. The CDR3 nucleotides read TGTGCCAGCTCACATACAAATAACTATGGCTACACCTTC. V usage is TRBV18 and J usage is TRBJ1-2, with D unresolved. CDR3 length: 13 residues. Germline V lookup: CDR1 KGHSH, CDR2 LQKENI. The germline V and J ends were trimmed by 4 bases and 1 base, with 7 bases remaining between them.

This clonotype has a handful of counts. The chain couples TRBV20-1 to TRBJ2-3; the D gene is possibly TRBD1 (5 bases). The V and J ends lost 6 bases and 5 bases respectively, with 18 bases between them. CDR3 size: 14 residues. CDR1 is DFQATT and CDR2 is SNEGSKA in the germline V gene (reference sequence). CDR3 residues: CSAETPSRGDTQYF. The CDR3 nucleotides are TGCAGTGCGGAAACCCCCTCTAGGGGAGATACGCAGTATTTT.

This clonotype has more than one count but fewer than ten. The CDR3 loop is CASSIADVEGYTF. The DNA for the CDR3 is TGTGCCAGTAGTATAGCAGATGTAGAGGGCTACACCTTC. The rearrangement joins TRBV19 to TRBJ1-2; D gene unclear. V was cut by 1 base and J by 8 bases, with 11 bases left in between. This CDR3 has 13 residues. Germline CDR1 reads LNHDA; CDR2 reads SQIVND (reference sequence).

This chain connects TRBV20-1 to TRBJ2-3, with unresolved D. Germline CDR1 is DFQATT and CDR2 is SNEGSKA (reference sequence). CDR3 length equals 11 residues. V lost 6 bases and J 5 bases, leaving 9 bases between the germline ends. Here the CDR3 DNA reads TGCAGTGCACCCCTAGGAGATACGCAGTATTTT. Translation gives CSAPLGDTQYF.

Comment on this clonotype: This CDR3 fails to terminate in the conserved phenylalanine or tryptophan, so it likely reflects a read error. The gene calls are TRBV3-1 and TRBJ2-5, with a tentative D call TRBD2 (6 bases). V was cut by 4 bases and J by 1 base, with 10 bases left in between. Per the germline V gene, CDR1 is LGHDT and CDR2 is YNNKEL (reference sequence). This CDR3 is built from 14 residues. DNA of the CDR3: TGTGCCAGCAGCCTCGGGGGAGGCCAAGAGACCCAGTACTTA. Translated, it gives CASSLGGGQETQYL.

The CDR3 region has the DNA TGCGCCAGCAGCCAACCTTCCCTGACTAGCGGGGGGAGGGATACGCAGTATTTT. Protein product: CASSQPSLTSGGRDTQYF. V usage is TRBV4-1 and J usage is TRBJ2-3, with 13 bases aligning to TRBD2. The length of the CDR3 is 18 residues. The J segment lost 6 bases and the V segment lost 2 bases, leaving 11 bases of the junction unmatched. CDR1 is MGHRA, CDR2 YSYEKL, per germline.

This clonotype appeared many times. The chain uses TRBV6-5 and TRBJ1-4; TRBD1 matches at 7 bases. CDR3 length: 14 amino acids. V lost 6 bases, J lost 5 bases, and 6 bases stayed unmatched. Germline V CDR1 and CDR2: MNHEY, SVGAGI. CDR3 DNA sequence: TGTGCCAGCAGCTTCGACAGGGTGAATGAAAAACTGTTTTTT. It yields the protein CASSFDRVNEKLFF.

The DNA of the CDR3 is TGTGCCAGCAGCACTGGACTGATCGGGGGCCCTGAAGCTTTCTTT. Translated: CASSTGLIGGPEAFF. V usage is TRBV7-2 and J usage is TRBJ1-1; weak D call: TRBD1 (6 bases). The length of the CDR3 is 15 residues. V dropped 5 bases and J dropped 6 bases, with 19 bases sitting between them. Germline values: CDR1 SGHTA, CDR2 FQGNSA.

The rearrangement uses TRBV6-5 and TRBJ1-6; 7 nucleotides line up with TRBD1. CDR1 and CDR2 from the germline V gene are MNHEY and SVGAGI. This CDR3 has 14 amino acids. The V segment lost 6 bases and the J segment 7 bases; nucleotides outside the gene matches: 6. The CDR3 protein is CASRGGGWNSPLHF. In nucleotides, the CDR3 is TGTGCCAGCAGGGGAGGGGGCTGGAATTCACCCCTCCACTTT.